These T cell receptor beta chains were read from a single sample in a study of identical twins. One entry per CDR3 protein results from TCRdb running MiXCR on the 5' RACE reads. The sample lists roughly 1,500,000 distinct CDR3 sequences; around a third were seen once. The sequencing sample was made of cord blood. Receptors were obtained from a newborn girl in good health. Both conserved end residues are part of each CDR3. Each record gives: V gene, J gene, clone size, D gene, CDR3 DNA, CDR3 protein. The D gene is left open where the match is weak. Not every row has a clone size; where given, it reads once, few, many or a size class.

TRBV27	TRBJ2-5	NA	NA	TGTGCCAGCAGTTTTATACAGGGAGAGACCCAGTACTTC	CASSFIQGETQYF
TRBV20-1	TRBJ2-6	NA	NA	TGCAGTGCTATGGTCTCTGGGGCCAACGTCCTGACTTTC	CSAMVSGANVLTF
TRBV9	TRBJ1-1	NA	TRBD1	TGTGCCAGCAGCGTAGGCCCCCCGACAGGGTCGGGCGCTGAAGCTTTCTTT	CASSVGPPTGSGAEAFF
TRBV18	TRBJ2-1	few	TRBD1	TGTGCCAGCTCACCGTTACAGGGGTTCAATGGGAATGAGCAGTTCTTC	CASSPLQGFNGNEQFF
TRBV10-3	TRBJ2-7	few	TRBD2	TGTGCCATCAGAAAACTAGCGGGCTCCTACGAGCAGTACTTC	CAIRKLAGSYEQYF
TRBV2	TRBJ1-4	few	NA	TGTGCCAGCAGAAACGGGGCAGGCCGAAATGAAAAACTGTTTTTT	CASRNGAGRNEKLFF
TRBV27	TRBJ2-7	many	NA	TGTGCCAGCAGTTTACGACTGGTAGGCTCCTACGAGCAGTACTTC	CASSLRLVGSYEQYF
TRBV11-2	TRBJ2-3	few	NA	TGTGCCAGCAGCTTAGATACGGCGTTCAGGAACGTGCGGGGCACAGATACGCAGTATTTT	CASSLDTAFRNVRGTDTQYF
TRBV12-3/TRBV12-4	TRBJ2-5	NA	TRBD1	TGTGCCAGCAGTATAACGACAGGGGAGGCTCAGTACTTC	CASSITTGEAQYF
TRBV20-1	TRBJ2-1	NA	NA	TGCAGTGCTAGACAGACCAATGAGCAGTTCTTC	CSARQTNEQFF
TRBV20-1	TRBJ2-1	NA	NA	TGCAGTGCTAGAGATCTCTATGGCGCCGACTACAATGAGCAGTTCTTC	CSARDLYGADYNEQFF
TRBV7-2	TRBJ2-5	NA	TRBD1	TGTGCCAGCAGCCCCGCAAGGACAGGGCGAGAGACCCAGTACTTC	CASSPARTGRETQYF
TRBV5-1	TRBJ2-1	few	TRBD2	TGCGCCAGCAGCTTGTTGGGCGGGGGGGCCAATGAGCAGTTCTTC	CASSLLGGGANEQFF
TRBV3-1	TRBJ1-5	few	NA	TGTGCCAGCAGCCCCACGACAGATCAGCCCCAGCATTTT	CASSPTTDQPQHF
TRBV4-2	TRBJ2-3	NA	TRBD2	TGTGCCAGCAGCCAAGCCCGACTAGCGGGCACAGATACGCAGTATTTT	CASSQARLAGTDTQYF
TRBV28	TRBJ2-5	few	NA	TGTGCCAGCAGTCCTGTAGATCCAGGCGGAGAGACCCAGTACTTC	CASSPVDPGGETQYF
TRBV7-9	TRBJ2-7	NA	NA	TGTGCCAGCAGCTTAGTTAGTCGGCCCTCCTACGAGCAGTACTTC	CASSLVSRPSYEQYF
TRBV24-1	TRBJ1-5	few	NA	TGTGCCACCAGTGGAGTGGGTAGCAATCAGCCCCAGCATTTT	CATSGVGSNQPQHF
TRBV20-1	TRBJ2-1	few	NA	TGCAGTGCTCCCCTCGGTTGGGAGCAGTTCTTC	CSAPLGWEQFF
TRBV5-1	TRBJ2-1	NA	TRBD2	TGCGCCAGCAGCCCACTAGCGGGGAACAATGAGCAGTTCTTC	CASSPLAGNNEQFF
TRBV24-1	TRBJ2-7	few	TRBD2	TGTGCCACCAGCGCAGGGACTAGCGCTACCTACAATGAGCAGTACTTC	CATSAGTSATYNEQYF
TRBV25-1	TRBJ2-3	NA	TRBD1	TGTGCCAGCAGTGAATATTGGGGGACAGTTACCCAGTATTTT	CASSEYWGTVTQYF
TRBV4-2	TRBJ2-7	few	TRBD2	TGTGCCAGCAGCAAGGGACTAGCGGGGGCAGGGAATGAGCAGTACTTC	CASSKGLAGAGNEQYF